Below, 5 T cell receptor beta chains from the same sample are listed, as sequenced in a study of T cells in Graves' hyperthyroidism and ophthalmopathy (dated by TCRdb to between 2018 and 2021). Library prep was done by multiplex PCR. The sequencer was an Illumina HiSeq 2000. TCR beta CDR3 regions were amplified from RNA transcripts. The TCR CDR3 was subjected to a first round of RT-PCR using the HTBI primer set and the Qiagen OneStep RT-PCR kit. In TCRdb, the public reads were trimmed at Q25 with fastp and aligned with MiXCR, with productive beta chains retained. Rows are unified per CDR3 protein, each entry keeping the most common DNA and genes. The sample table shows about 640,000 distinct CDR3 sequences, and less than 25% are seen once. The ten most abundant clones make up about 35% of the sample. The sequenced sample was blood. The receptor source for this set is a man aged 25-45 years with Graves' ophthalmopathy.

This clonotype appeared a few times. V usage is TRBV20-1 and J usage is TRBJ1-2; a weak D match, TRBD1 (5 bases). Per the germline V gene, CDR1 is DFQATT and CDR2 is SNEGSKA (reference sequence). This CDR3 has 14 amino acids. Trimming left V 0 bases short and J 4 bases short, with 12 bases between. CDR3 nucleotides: TGCAGTGCTAGAGATTCGGGGGGGGGCTATGGCTACACCTTC. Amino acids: CSARDSGGGYGYTF.

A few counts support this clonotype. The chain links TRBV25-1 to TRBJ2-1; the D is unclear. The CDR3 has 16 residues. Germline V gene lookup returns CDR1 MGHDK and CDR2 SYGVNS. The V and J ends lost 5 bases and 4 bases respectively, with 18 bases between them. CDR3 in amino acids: CASSTKQTLGYNEQFF. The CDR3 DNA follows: TGTGCCAGCAGTACCAAACAGACGCTGGGGTACAATGAGCAGTTCTTC.

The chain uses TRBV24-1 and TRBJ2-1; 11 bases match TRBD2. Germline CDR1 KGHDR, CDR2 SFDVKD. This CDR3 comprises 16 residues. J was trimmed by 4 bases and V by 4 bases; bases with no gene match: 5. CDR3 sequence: CATSEGGTSGYNEQFF. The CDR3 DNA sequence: TGTGCCACCAGTGAGGGAGGGACTAGCGGTTACAATGAGCAGTTCTTC.

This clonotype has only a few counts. CDR3 sequence reads: CASSLGPIQETQYF. CDR3 nucleotides: TGTGCCAGCAGCTTAGGGCCTATACAAGAGACCCAGTACTTC. The genes are TRBV7-2 and TRBJ2-5; D not resolved. Germline CDR1 is SGHTA and CDR2 is FQGNSA. Trimming removed 1 base at V and 2 bases at J, with 8 bases between. This CDR3 contains 14 residues.

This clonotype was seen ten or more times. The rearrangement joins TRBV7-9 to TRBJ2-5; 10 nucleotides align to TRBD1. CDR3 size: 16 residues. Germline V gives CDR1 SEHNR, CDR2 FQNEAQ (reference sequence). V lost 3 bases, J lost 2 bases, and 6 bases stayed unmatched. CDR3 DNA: TGTGCCAGCAGCTTGGGACAGGGGAGGATTCAAGAGACCCAGTACTTC. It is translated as CASSLGQGRIQETQYF.